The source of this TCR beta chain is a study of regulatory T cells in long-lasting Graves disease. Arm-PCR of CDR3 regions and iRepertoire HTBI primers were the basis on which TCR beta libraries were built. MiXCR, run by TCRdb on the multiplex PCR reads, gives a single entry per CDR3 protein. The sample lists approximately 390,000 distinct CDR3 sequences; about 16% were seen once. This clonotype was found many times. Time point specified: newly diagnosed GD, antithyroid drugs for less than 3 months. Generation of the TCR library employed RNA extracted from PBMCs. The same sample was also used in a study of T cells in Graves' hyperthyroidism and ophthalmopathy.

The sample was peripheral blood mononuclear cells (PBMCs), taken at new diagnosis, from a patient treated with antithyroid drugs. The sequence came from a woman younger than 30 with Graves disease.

The CDR3 nucleotides read TGTGCCAGCAGCCCGGGCGGTATCACCGGGGAGCTGTTTTTT. Translation: CASSPGGITGELFF. The chain couples TRBV11-3 to TRBJ2-2; D ambiguous. V was cut by 5 bases and J by 4 bases, with 11 bases left in between. Germline-derived CDR1 and CDR2 are SGHNT and YENEEA. The CDR3 is made up of 14 amino acids. Drawing the rest from reference TRBV11-3 and TRBJ2-2, the complete variable domain is EAGVVQSPRYKIIEKKQPVAFWCNPISGHNTLYWYLQNLGQGPELLIRYENEEAVDDSQLPKDRFSAERLKGVDSTLKIQPAELGDSAVYLCASSPGGITGELFFGEGSRLTVL.